Following are 22 T cell receptor beta chains from one sample sequenced in a study of T cell repertoires in cytomegalovirus infection. TCRdb used MiXCR to reprocess the reads, holding one entry per CDR3 protein. The sample has roughly 700,000 distinct CDR3 sequences; roughly 30% are singletons. These receptors' antigens are unknown. The material was cultured PBMCs, obtained from culture after CMV antigen stimulation. All receptors derive from a human donor in good health (CMV status not recorded). Some clones in this sample may be carry-over from other donors' samples.

The genes are TRBV29-1 and TRBJ2-2; tentatively, D is TRBD2 (6 bases). Trimming removed 6 bases at V and 1 base at J, with 9 bases between. The CDR3 spans 13 residues. CDR1 is SQVTM and CDR2 is ANQGSEA in the germline V gene. The CDR3 region has the DNA TGCAGCGTCTGGGACTGGAACACCGGGGAGCTGTTTTTT. The encoded protein is CSVWDWNTGELFF.

The rearrangement uses TRBV19 and TRBJ2-7; TRBD2 agrees at 11 bases. Germline V gene sequence: CDR1 LNHDA, CDR2 SQIVND (reference sequence). This CDR3 is built from 15 residues. Losses at the gene ends were 5 bases for V and 4 bases for J; bases not matched to a gene: 7. This CDR3 is CASSSFSGRGYEQYF. The CDR3 nucleotides are TGTGCCAGTAGTTCCTTTAGCGGGAGGGGATACGAGCAGTACTTC.

This clonotype has only a few counts. The chain uses TRBV12-3 or TRBV12-4 and TRBJ1-5; no clear D. This CDR3 contains 13 residues. V gave up 6 bases and J gave up 4 bases, with 10 bases separating them. This CDR3 reads CASRFSQNQPQHF. The DNA for the CDR3 is TGTGCCAGCAGATTTAGCCAGAATCAGCCCCAGCATTTT.

The rearrangement joins TRBV12-3 or TRBV12-4 to TRBJ1-6; a weak D match, TRBD1 (6 bases). The CDR3 length is 14 residues. Trimming took off 8 bases at V and 6 bases at J, with 14 bases between the two ends. CDR3 region: CASGGPQGNSPLHF. The CDR3 DNA reads TGTGCCAGCGGGGGGCCACAGGGTAATTCACCCCTCCACTTT.

The sample holds a few counts of this clonotype. The CDR3 DNA follows: TGTGCCAGTAAGAGTAGGGAGCAACAGCCCCAGCATTTT. Translation: CASKSREQQPQHF. The chain employs TRBV19 and TRBJ1-5; D remains unclear. Germline values: CDR1 LNHDA, CDR2 SQIVND (reference sequence). The CDR3 extends over 13 amino acids. V lost 7 bases and J 7 bases, leaving 14 bases between the germline ends.

This clonotype showed up just a few times. J is TRBJ2-7 and V is TRBV11-2; 7 bases align to TRBD2. The length of the CDR3 is 14 residues. The germline V gene has CDR1 SGHAT and CDR2 FQNNGV. Germline trimming cut 2 bases from V and 5 bases from J; bases unmatched to any gene: 6. This chain's CDR3 is CASSLRGVRDEQYF. DNA for the CDR3: TGTGCCAGCAGCTTACGGGGGGTCCGAGACGAGCAGTACTTC.

The rearrangement links TRBV7-2 to TRBJ1-6; 7 positions agree with TRBD1. Germline V lookup: CDR1 SGHTA, CDR2 FQGNSA. This CDR3 comprises 15 residues. V lost 1 base to trimming and J lost 14 bases; unmatched junction nucleotides: 11. CDR3 loop: CASSLEVAGTGALHF. CDR3 DNA sequence: TGTGCCAGCAGCTTAGAGGTCGCGGGCACAGGGGCCCTCCACTTT.

The genes are TRBV19 and TRBJ1-4; D is perhaps TRBD1 (6 bases). The CDR3 has 14 amino acids. The V gene lost 3 bases and the J gene lost 8 bases, with 13 bases spanning the gap. The germline V gene has CDR1 LNHDA and CDR2 SQIVND (reference sequence). CDR3 nucleotides: TGTGCCAGTAGTATCCAGGGGCGCGGGGAAAAACTGTTTTTT. The encoded protein is CASSIQGRGEKLFF.

This chain connects TRBV7-2 to TRBJ2-1; a possible D gene is TRBD1 (5 bases). V lost 1 base and J 12 bases, leaving 16 bases between the germline ends. The CDR3 is 14 residues long. CDR1 is SGHTA and CDR2 is FQGNSA in the germline V gene. CDR3 in DNA: TGTGCCAGCAGCTTAGTAGGGGCAGCAGGCGGGCAGTTCTTC. Translation: CASSLVGAAGGQFF.

The chain recombines TRBV6-1 with TRBJ2-1; D is possibly TRBD1 or TRBD2 (5 bases each). Germline V CDR1 and CDR2: MNHNS, SASEGT. Trimming cost V 6 bases and J 2 bases, with 23 bases left between them. CDR3 length: 18 residues. The CDR3 sequence: CASSKLEIGDATYNEQFF. CDR3 nucleotide sequence: TGTGCCAGCAGCAAGTTAGAGATCGGGGACGCGACCTACAATGAGCAGTTCTTC.

This clonotype was counted at least ten times. The chain joins TRBV7-9 to TRBJ1-1, with 7 positions matching TRBD1. Germline V gene data show CDR1 as SEHNR and CDR2 as FQNEAQ (reference sequence). The CDR3 has 16 amino acids. The V and J ends lost 5 bases and 0 bases, in that order; junction bases with no gene match: 9. The CDR3 here is CASSEGQSNMNTEAFF. The CDR3, as DNA: TGTGCCAGCAGCGAGGGACAGAGCAACATGAACACTGAAGCTTTCTTT.

The chain carries TRBV6-5 and TRBJ2-3; 8 bases line up with TRBD2. This CDR3 spans 14 amino acids. After removal of 6 bases from V and 4 bases from J, the junction contained 6 bases not matched to a gene. CDR1 MNHEY and CDR2 SVGAGI come from the germline V gene. The CDR3 nucleotides are TGTGCCAGCAGAATCGCGGGGGGCCCAGATACGCAGTATTTT. Residues: CASRIAGGPDTQYF.

This chain joins TRBV12-5 and TRBJ2-7; 7 nucleotides agree with TRBD2. V shed 0 bases, J shed 2 bases, and the junction held 7 bases outside the gene matches. CDR1 and CDR2 from the germline V gene are LGHNT and FRNRAP. The CDR3 is 16 residues long. The CDR3 coding sequence is TGTGCTAGTGGTTTGGTAGTAAGCGGGGCTACCTACGAGCAGTACTTC. Translating gives CASGLVVSGATYEQYF.

This clonotype was observed a handful of times. The rearrangement links TRBV7-8 to TRBJ2-1; D not resolved. V lost 1 base and J 6 bases, leaving 10 bases between the germline ends. Germline V gene sequence: CDR1 SGHVS, CDR2 FQNEAQ. This CDR3 has 14 residues. DNA of the CDR3: TGTGCCAGCAGCTTAGGACCCGCGGTCAATGAGCAGTTCTTC. It codes for CASSLGPAVNEQFF.

Ten or more counts support this clonotype. This chain connects TRBV7-2 to TRBJ2-1, with 13 bases fitting TRBD2. Germline V gene data show CDR1 as SGHTA and CDR2 as FQGNSA. CDR3 length: 15 amino acids. J gave up 7 bases and V 5 bases, and 5 bases lay outside the gene matches. In DNA, the CDR3 is TGTGCCAGCAGCCCGGGACTAGCGGGAACTAATGAGCAGTTCTTC. Translation: CASSPGLAGTNEQFF.

The V call is TRBV6-1, the J call TRBJ1-2; 11 positions agree with TRBD1. This CDR3 contains 13 residues. The V segment lost 4 bases and the J segment 7 bases; nucleotides outside the gene matches: 2. The germline V gene encodes CDR1 MNHNS and CDR2 SASEGT. The CDR3 DNA reads as TGTGCCAGCAGTGGGACAGGGGGCTTTGGCTACACCTTC. This encodes CASSGTGGFGYTF.

The gene calls are TRBV10-3 and TRBJ2-1; D remains ambiguous. V lost 3 bases, J lost 7 bases, and 7 bases lay in between. Per the germline V gene, CDR1 is ENHRY and CDR2 is SYGVKD. The CDR3 runs to 12 residues. CDR3 coding DNA: TGTGCCATCAGTGAAGGTGGAAATGAGCAGTTCTTC. This gives the protein CAISEGGNEQFF.

The chain is built from TRBV12-3 or TRBV12-4 and TRBJ2-3, with D unclear. The CDR3 totals 13 residues. The germline V and J ends were trimmed by 5 bases and 6 bases, with 12 bases remaining between them. CDR3 coding DNA: TGTGCCAGCAGTCCTCCGGTTGGGGATACGCAGTATTTT. Amino acid sequence: CASSPPVGDTQYF.

This clonotype was observed at least ten times. The chain recombines TRBV7-9 with TRBJ2-1, with TRBD2 matching 8 bases. Germline V gives CDR1 SEHNR, CDR2 FQNEAQ (reference sequence). This CDR3 has 19 residues. V dropped 3 bases and J dropped 0; count of bases not matched to a gene: 13. CDR3 in amino acids: CASSFGLAGTKSSYNEQFF. The CDR3 coding sequence is TGTGCCAGCAGCTTTGGGCTAGCGGGTACCAAGAGCTCCTACAATGAGCAGTTCTTC.

The gene calls are TRBV7-2 and TRBJ2-7; D may be TRBD1 (5 bases). This CDR3 has 15 amino acids. V lost 6 bases and J 1 base, leaving 16 bases between the germline ends. The germline CDR1 and CDR2 sequences are SGHTA and FQGNSA. DNA for the CDR3: TGTGCCAGCAGACCCGGGTTGACAGAGTCCTACGAGCAGTACTTC. As protein: CASRPGLTESYEQYF.

The rearrangement uses TRBV28 and TRBJ2-1; D is perhaps TRBD1 (5 bases). V shed 5 bases and J shed 2 bases, with 10 bases lying between them. From germline, CDR1 is MDHEN and CDR2 SYDVKM. This CDR3 spans 14 amino acids. The CDR3, as DNA: TGTGCCAGCAGTCCCCCGACAGCCTACAATGAGCAGTTCTTC. This sequence encodes CASSPPTAYNEQFF.

The J gene is TRBJ1-5, the V gene TRBV6-1; D not resolved. Germline V gives CDR1 MNHNS, CDR2 SASEGT. The CDR3 spans 14 residues. Trimming took 6 bases from V and 2 from J, leaving 11 bases between them. The CDR3 bases are TGTGCCAGCAGGGCCAATGGGGGCAATCAGCCCCAGCATTTT. It codes for CASRANGGNQPQHF.